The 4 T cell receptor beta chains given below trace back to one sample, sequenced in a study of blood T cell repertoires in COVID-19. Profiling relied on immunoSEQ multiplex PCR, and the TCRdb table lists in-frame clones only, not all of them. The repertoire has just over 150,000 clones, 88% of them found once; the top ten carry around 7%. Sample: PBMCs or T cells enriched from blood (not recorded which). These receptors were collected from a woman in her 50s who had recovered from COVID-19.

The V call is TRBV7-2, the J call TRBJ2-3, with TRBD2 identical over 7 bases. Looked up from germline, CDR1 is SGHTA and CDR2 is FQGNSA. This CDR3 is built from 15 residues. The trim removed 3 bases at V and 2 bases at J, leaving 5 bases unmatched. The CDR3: CASSFSGLVTDTQYF. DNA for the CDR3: TGTGCCAGCAGCTTTAGCGGACTAGTCACAGATACGCAGTATTTT.

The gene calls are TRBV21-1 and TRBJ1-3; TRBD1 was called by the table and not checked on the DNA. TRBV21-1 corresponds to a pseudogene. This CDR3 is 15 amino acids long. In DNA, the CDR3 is TGTGCCAGCAGCCCACATCGCAGACAGAGAAACACCATATATTTT. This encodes CASSPHRRQRNTIYF.

The CDR3 DNA sequence: TGTGCCAGCACTCCGGGGTCCGGCCCCGGCACCGGGGAGCTGTTTTTT. Amino acids: CASTPGSGPGTGELFF. V and J are TRBV7-9 and TRBJ2-2; D is possibly TRBD2 (5 bases). Germline loops: CDR1 SEHNR, CDR2 FQNEAQ (reference sequence). This CDR3 is 16 amino acids long. The V gene lost 7 bases and the J gene lost 4 bases, with 19 bases spanning the gap.

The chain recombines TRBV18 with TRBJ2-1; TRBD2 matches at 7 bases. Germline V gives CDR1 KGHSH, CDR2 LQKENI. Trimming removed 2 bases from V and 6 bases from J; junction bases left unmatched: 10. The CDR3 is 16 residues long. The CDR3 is CASSPGAGRGRNEQFF. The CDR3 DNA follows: TGTGCCAGCTCACCAGGGGCAGGGAGGGGTCGCAATGAGCAGTTCTTC.